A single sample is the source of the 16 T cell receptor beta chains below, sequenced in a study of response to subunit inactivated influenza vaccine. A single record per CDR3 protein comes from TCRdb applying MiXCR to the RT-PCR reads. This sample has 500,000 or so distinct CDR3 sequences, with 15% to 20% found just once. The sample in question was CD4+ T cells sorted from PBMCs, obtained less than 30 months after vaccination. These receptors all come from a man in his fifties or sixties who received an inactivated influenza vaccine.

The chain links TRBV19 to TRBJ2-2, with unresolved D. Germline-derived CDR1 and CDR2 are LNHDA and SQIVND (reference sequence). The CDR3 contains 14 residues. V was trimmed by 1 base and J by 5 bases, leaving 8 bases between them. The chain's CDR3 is CASSIAIGTGELFF. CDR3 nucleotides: TGTGCCAGTAGTATAGCGATTGGAACCGGGGAGCTGTTTTTT. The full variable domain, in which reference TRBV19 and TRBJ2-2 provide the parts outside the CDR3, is DGGITQSPKYLFRKEGQNVTLSCEQNLNHDAMYWYRQDPGQGLRLIYYSQIVNDFQKGDIAEGYSVSREKKESFPLTVTSAQKNPTAFYLCASSIAIGTGELFFGEGSRLTVL.

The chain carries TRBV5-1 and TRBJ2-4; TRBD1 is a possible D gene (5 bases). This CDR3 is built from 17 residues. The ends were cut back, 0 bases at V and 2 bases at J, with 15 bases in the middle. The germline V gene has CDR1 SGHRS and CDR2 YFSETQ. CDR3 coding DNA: TGCGCCAGCAGCTTGGTTTTGGCAGGGATTACCAAAAACATTCAGTACTTC. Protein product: CASSLVLAGITKNIQYF.

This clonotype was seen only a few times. The CDR3, as DNA: TGCGCCAGCAGCAGGGAATTCACCGGGGAGCTGTTTTTT. It is translated as CASSREFTGELFF. This chain joins TRBV5-1 and TRBJ2-2; D is unresolved. Germline V gives CDR1 SGHRS, CDR2 YFSETQ. Trimming shortened V by 4 bases and J by 4 bases, and 8 bases separated the two germline ends. The CDR3 sequence is 13 residues long.

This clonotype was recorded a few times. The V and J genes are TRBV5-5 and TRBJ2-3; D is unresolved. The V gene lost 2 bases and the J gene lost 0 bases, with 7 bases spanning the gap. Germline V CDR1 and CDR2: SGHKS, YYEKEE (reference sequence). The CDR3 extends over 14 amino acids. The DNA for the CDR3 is TGTGCCAGCAGCTTTCCGGCAAGCACAGATACGCAGTATTTT. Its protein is CASSFPASTDTQYF.

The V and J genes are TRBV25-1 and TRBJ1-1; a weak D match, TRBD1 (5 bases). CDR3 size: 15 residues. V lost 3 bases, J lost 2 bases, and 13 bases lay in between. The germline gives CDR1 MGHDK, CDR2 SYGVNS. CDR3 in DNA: TGTGCCAGCAGTGAGTGGGGGGTTTCAAACACTGAAGCTTTCTTT. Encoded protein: CASSEWGVSNTEAFF.

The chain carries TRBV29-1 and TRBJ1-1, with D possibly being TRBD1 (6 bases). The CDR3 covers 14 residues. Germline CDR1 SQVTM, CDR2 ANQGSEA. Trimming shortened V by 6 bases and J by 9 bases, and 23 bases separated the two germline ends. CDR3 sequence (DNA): TGCAGCGTCGAGTCGACAGGAATCGGGTCCAAAGCTTTCTTT. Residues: CSVESTGIGSKAFF.

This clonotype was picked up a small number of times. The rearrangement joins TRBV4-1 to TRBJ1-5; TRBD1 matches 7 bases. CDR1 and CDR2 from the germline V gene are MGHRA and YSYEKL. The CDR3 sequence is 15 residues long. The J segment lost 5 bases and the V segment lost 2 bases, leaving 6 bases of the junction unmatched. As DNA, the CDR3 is TGCGCCAGCAGCCAACTCGACAGGGCGGATCAGCCCCAGCATTTT. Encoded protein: CASSQLDRADQPQHF.

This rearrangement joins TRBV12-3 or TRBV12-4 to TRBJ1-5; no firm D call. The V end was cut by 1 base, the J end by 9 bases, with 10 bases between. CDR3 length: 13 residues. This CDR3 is CASSLEGGSPQHF. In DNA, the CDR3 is TGTGCCAGCAGTTTAGAGGGTGGATCGCCCCAGCATTTT.

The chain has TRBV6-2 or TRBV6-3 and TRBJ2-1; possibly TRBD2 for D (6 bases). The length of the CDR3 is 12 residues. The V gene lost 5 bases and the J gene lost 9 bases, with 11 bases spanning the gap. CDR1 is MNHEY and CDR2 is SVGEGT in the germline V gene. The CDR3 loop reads CASSPSSVEQFF. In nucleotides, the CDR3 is TGTGCCAGCAGTCCTTCTAGCGTTGAGCAGTTCTTC.

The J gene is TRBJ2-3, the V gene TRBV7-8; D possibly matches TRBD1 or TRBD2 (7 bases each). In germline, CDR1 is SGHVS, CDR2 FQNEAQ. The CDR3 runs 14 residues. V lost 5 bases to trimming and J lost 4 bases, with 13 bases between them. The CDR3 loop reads CASSRQGGSDTQYF. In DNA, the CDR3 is TGTGCCAGCAGCAGACAGGGAGGGTCAGATACGCAGTATTTT. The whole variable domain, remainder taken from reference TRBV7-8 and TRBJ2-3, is GAGVSQSPRYKVAKRGQDVALRCDPISGHVSLFWYQQALGQGPEFLTYFQNEAQLDKSGLPSDRFFAERPEGSVSTLKIQRTQQEDSAVYLCASSRQGGSDTQYFGPGTRLTVL.

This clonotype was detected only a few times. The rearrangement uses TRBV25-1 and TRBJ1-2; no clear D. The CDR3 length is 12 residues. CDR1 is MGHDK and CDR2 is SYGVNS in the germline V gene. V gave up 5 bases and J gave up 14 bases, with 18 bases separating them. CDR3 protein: CASSNAAGRPTF. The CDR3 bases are TGTGCCAGCAGTAACGCCGCGGGCCGTCCAACCTTC.

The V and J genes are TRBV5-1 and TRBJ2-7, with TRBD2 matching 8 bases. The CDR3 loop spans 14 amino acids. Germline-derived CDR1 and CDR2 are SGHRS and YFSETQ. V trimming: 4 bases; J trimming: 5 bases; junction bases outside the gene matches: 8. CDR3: CASSGGLAGNEQYF. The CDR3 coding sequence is TGCGCCAGCAGCGGCGGACTAGCAGGCAACGAGCAGTACTTC. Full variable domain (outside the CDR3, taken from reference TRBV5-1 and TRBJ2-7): KAGVTQTPRYLIKTRGQQVTLSCSPISGHRSVSWYQQTPGQGLQFLFEYFSETQRNKGNFPGRFSGRQFSNSRSEMNVSTLELGDSALYLCASSGGLAGNEQYFGPGTRLTVT.

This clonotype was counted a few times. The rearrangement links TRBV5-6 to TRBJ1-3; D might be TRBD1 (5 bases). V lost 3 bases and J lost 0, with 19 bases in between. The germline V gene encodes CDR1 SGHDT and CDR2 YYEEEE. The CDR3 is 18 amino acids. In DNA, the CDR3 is TGTGCCAGCAGCTCACGAGGGGCAGGACTGCTCTCTGGAAACACCATATATTTT. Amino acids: CASSSRGAGLLSGNTIYF.

CDR3 nucleotides: TGTGCCAGCAGTGGTACAGACAGGGGAGTATCTGGCTACACCTTC. It is translated as CASSGTDRGVSGYTF. This chain connects TRBV25-1 to TRBJ1-2, with TRBD1 matching over 8 bases. The CDR3 loop spans 15 amino acids. CDR1 and CDR2 from the germline V gene are MGHDK and SYGVNS. The J segment lost 7 bases and the V segment lost 4 bases, leaving 11 bases of the junction unmatched.

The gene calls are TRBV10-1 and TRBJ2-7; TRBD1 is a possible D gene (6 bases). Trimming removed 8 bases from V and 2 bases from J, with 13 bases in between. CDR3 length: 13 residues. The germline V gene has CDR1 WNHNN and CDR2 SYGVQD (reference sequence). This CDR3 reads CASGGQLTYEQYF. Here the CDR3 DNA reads TGCGCCAGCGGCGGACAGTTAACCTACGAGCAGTACTTC.

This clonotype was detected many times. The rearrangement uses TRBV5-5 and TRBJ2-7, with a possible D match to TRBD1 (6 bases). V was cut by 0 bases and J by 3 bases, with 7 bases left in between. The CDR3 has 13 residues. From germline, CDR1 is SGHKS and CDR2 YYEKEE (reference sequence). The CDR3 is CASSLGTDYEQYF. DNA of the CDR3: TGTGCCAGCAGCTTGGGGACAGACTACGAGCAGTACTTC.